These T cell receptor beta chains were read from a single sample in a study of vaccination and CD4 T cells after COVID-19. TCRdb fed the PCR reads into MiXCR, producing one record per CDR3 protein. The table shows several thousand distinct CDR3 sequences, with about 21% occurring only once. No antigen is known for these receptors. Sequences were obtained from CD4+ T cells from blood, cultured in vitro. The receptors derive from a human donor who had recovered from COVID-19. Each CDR3 is given with its conserved first and last residue. The D gene is left open where the match is weak. The listing skips clone size in some rows; elsewhere it reads once, few, many or a size class.

cdr3_aa | cdr3_nt | clone_size | d_call | j_call | v_call
CSAPTSGGAGEQFF | TGCAGTGCCCCTACTAGCGGGGGGGCCGGTGAGCAGTTCTTC | medium-sized | TRBD2 | TRBJ2-1 | TRBV20-1
CASSSMTGQETQYF | TGCGCCAGCAGCTCCATGACAGGGCAAGAGACCCAGTACTTC | . | TRBD1 | TRBJ2-5 | TRBV5-1
CASSYYPGREKLFF | TGTGCCAGCAGTTACTATCCGGGGCGGGAAAAACTGTTTTTT | . | . | TRBJ1-4 | TRBV6-5
CASSQVGTGGYGYTF | TGTGCCAGCAGCCAAGTTGGGACAGGGGGCTATGGCTACACCTTC | . | TRBD1 | TRBJ1-2 | TRBV14
CASRGQGAGQPQHF | TGTGCCAGCAGGGGACAGGGGGCTGGACAGCCCCAGCATTTT | few | TRBD1 | TRBJ1-5 | TRBV6-1
CASSWGNNQPQHF | TGTGCCAGCAGCTGGGGAAACAATCAGCCCCAGCATTTT | . | . | TRBJ1-5 | TRBV11-2
CASSVRIGQRSNQPQHF | TGTGCCAGCAGCGTAAGGATAGGGCAGCGTAGCAATCAGCCCCAGCATTTT | . | . | TRBJ1-5 | TRBV9
CASSLGDRADTQYF | TGCGCCAGCAGCTTGGGAGACAGGGCAGATACGCAGTATTTT | few | TRBD1 | TRBJ2-3 | TRBV5-1
CASSEFRGGSPLHF | TGTGCCAGCAGTGAATTTAGGGGGGGTTCACCCCTCCACTTT | . | . | TRBJ1-6 | TRBV6-4
CASSLQQGEEEQYF | TGTGCCAGCAGCTTACAACAGGGGGAAGAGGAGCAGTACTTC | . | TRBD1 | TRBJ2-7 | TRBV7-9
CSATTPSNTEAFF | TGCAGTGCTACGACCCCCTCGAACACTGAAGCTTTCTTT | . | . | TRBJ1-1 | TRBV20-1
CASRSTSGAYNEQFF | TGTGCCAGCAGATCCACTAGCGGAGCCTACAATGAGCAGTTCTTC | . | TRBD2 | TRBJ2-1 | TRBV7-8
CASSSLGGATARNEQFF | TGTGCCAGCAGCTCCCTAGGAGGGGCGACAGCAAGGAATGAGCAGTTCTTC | . | . | TRBJ2-1 | TRBV11-2
CASSFGGRAEAFF | TGTGCCAGCAGTTTCGGGGGTAGGGCTGAAGCTTTCTTT | . | . | TRBJ1-1 | TRBV12-3/TRBV12-4
CASSRTYSGANVLTF | TGTGCCAGCAGCCGAACCTACTCTGGGGCCAACGTCCTGACTTTC | few | . | TRBJ2-6 | TRBV7-3
CAWSVSLINYGYTF | TGTGCCTGGAGTGTCTCGCTGATAAACTATGGCTACACCTTC | few | . | TRBJ1-2 | TRBV30
CSASGRGPTDTQYF | TGCAGTGCTAGCGGCAGGGGGCCCACAGATACGCAGTATTTT | . | TRBD1 | TRBJ2-3 | TRBV20-1
CASSFGGSSYEQYF | TGTGCCAGCAGCTTTGGGGGCAGCTCCTACGAGCAGTACTTC | few | . | TRBJ2-7 | TRBV7-9
CSADRANEQFF | TGCAGTGCCGACAGGGCCAATGAGCAGTTCTTC | . | TRBD1 | TRBJ2-1 | TRBV20-1
CASRHFGQLTDTQYF | TGTGCCAGCAGACATTTCGGACAGCTCACAGATACGCAGTATTTT | . | . | TRBJ2-3 | TRBV28
CAISDPRDGDGYTF | TGTGCCATCAGTGACCCGAGGGATGGTGATGGCTACACCTTC | medium-sized | . | TRBJ1-2 | TRBV10-3
CASSLWLEQETQYF | TGTGCCAGCAGCTTGTGGCTAGAACAAGAGACCCAGTACTTC | . | . | TRBJ2-5 | TRBV5-4
CASSLARVLTSGQNTDTQYF | TGTGCCAGCAGCTTAGCTCGGGTACTTACTAGCGGACAAAACACAGATACGCAGTATTTT | . | TRBD2 | TRBJ2-3 | TRBV7-2
CASSVTDSSYNSPLHF | TGTGCCAGCAGCGTAACTGACAGCTCCTATAATTCACCCCTCCACTTT | . | . | TRBJ1-6 | TRBV9
CASSGRIYEQYF | TGTGCCAGCAGCGGCCGAATTTACGAGCAGTACTTC | . | . | TRBJ2-7 | TRBV7-9
CAWSGGQGAAEAFF | TGTGCCTGGAGTGGCGGACAGGGGGCTGCTGAAGCTTTCTTT | few | TRBD1 | TRBJ1-1 | TRBV30
CSASPSSGTTDEQFF | TGCAGTGCTAGCCCCTCTAGCGGGACCACGGATGAGCAGTTCTTC | . | TRBD2 | TRBJ2-1 | TRBV20-1
CTIRASPGDTEAFF | TGTACCATCAGGGCCTCCCCGGGGGACACTGAAGCTTTCTTT | . | . | TRBJ1-1 | TRBV10-3
CAWSHRSGGMHGEQFF | TGTGCCTGGAGTCATCGTTCGGGGGGCATGCATGGTGAGCAGTTCTTC | few | . | TRBJ2-1 | TRBV30